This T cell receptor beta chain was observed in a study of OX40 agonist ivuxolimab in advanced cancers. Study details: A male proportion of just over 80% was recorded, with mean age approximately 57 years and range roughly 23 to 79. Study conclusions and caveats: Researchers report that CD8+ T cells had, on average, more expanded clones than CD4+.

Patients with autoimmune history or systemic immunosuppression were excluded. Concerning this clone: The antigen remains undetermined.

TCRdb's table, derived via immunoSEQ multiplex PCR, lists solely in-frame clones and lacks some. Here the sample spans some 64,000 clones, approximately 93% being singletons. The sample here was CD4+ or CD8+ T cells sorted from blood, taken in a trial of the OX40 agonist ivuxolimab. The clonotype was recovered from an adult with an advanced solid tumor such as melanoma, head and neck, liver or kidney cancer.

This chain's CDR3 is CASSYGTGGYGYTF. CDR3 nucleotide sequence: TGTGCCAGCAGTTATGGGACAGGGGGCTATGGCTACACCTTC. The V gene is TRBV6-1, the J gene TRBJ1-2; 11 positions agree with TRBD1. The CDR3 covers 14 residues. J gave up 4 bases and V 5 bases, and 3 bases lay outside the gene matches. Per the germline V gene, CDR1 is MNHNS and CDR2 is SASEGT.